This TCR beta chain was recovered during a study of blood T cell repertoires in COVID-19. Across the whole study: Nucleic acid was either cDNA or gDNA, and it came from T cells, B-cell-depleted T cells, or PBMCs.

V was pared by 0 bases and J by 9 bases, with 17 bases between. The CDR3 length is 15 residues. CDR1 and CDR2 from the germline V gene are LGHDT and YNNKEL (reference sequence). Clones were sequenced by immunoSEQ multiplex PCR, and TCRdb holds only the in-frame ones, with some missing. Of 65,000 to 85,000 clones listed, 75% to 90% are singletons. This chain connects TRBV3-1 (or the pseudogene TRBV3-2) to TRBJ2-5, with a possible D match to TRBD1 (6 bases). This TCR was sampled from a human donor in a cohort sampled during active COVID-19. Sequencing used peripheral blood. The CDR3 bases are TGTGCCAGCAGCCAAGACTCGGGGTCCGCAGGGGCCCAGTACTTC. This codes for CASSQDSGSAGAQYF.